This T cell receptor (beta chain) was identified in a study of identical twins. Whole-study results and caveats: Weaker excess twin sharing was seen among beta out-of-frame sequences.

TCRdb independently ran MiXCR on the 5' RACE reads; one entry per CDR3 protein. The sample consists of 700,000 to 950,000 distinct CDR3 sequences, roughly an eighth of them appearing once. About this clonotype itself: What it recognizes is unknown.

The germline CDR1 and CDR2 sequences are DFQATT and SNEGSKA (reference sequence). V lost 5 bases and J lost 6; bases outside the gene matches: 4. The CDR3 consists of 12 residues. This sample also appeared in a second study, on yellow fever vaccine responses in identical twins.

The receptor's source is a woman aged 18-35 years in good health. The rearrangement uses TRBV20-1 and TRBJ2-3; 8 bases fit TRBD1. Sample: PBMCs. The CDR3 coding sequence is TGCAGTGCTCCGGACAGGGTCGATACGCAGTATTTT. Its protein is CSAPDRVDTQYF.